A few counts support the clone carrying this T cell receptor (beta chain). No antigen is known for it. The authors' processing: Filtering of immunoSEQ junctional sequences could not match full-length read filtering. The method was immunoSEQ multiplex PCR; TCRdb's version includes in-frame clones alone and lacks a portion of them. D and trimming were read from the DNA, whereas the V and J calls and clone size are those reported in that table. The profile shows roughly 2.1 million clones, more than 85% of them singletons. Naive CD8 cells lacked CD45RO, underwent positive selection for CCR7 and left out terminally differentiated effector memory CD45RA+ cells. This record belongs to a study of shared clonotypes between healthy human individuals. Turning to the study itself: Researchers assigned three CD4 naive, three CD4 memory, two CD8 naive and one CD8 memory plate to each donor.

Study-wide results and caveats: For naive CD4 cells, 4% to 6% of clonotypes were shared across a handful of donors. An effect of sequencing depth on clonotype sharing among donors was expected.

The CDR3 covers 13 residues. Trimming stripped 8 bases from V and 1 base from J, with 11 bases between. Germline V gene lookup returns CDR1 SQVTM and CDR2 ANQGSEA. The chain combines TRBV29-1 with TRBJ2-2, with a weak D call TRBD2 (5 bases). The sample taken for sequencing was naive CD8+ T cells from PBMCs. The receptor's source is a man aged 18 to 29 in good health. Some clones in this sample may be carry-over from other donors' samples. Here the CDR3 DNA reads TGCAGCATGGGGAGAGTGAACACCGGGGAGCTGTTTTTT. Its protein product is CSMGRVNTGELFF.